This T cell receptor beta chain was documented in a study of molecular identifiers for immune sequencing clone quantification. It was from 20,000 to 1,000,000 sorted cells, with 10%, 30% or 50% RNA, that naive CD8 libraries came. The J segment lost 3 bases and the V segment lost 0 bases, leaving 12 bases of the junction unmatched. Looked up from germline, CDR1 is SGHDT and CDR2 is YYEEEE. This CDR3 comprises 18 residues. TCRdb ran MiXCR on the PCR reads and lists one entry per CDR3 protein. The table lists more than 550,000 distinct CDR3 sequences, about 25% of them singletons. This clonotype was detected only a few times.

The sequencing sample was made of naive CD8+ T cells from blood, with Jurkat cell RNA spiked in. The subset: FACS-sorted CD8+CD4-CCR7+CD45RA+ naive T cells. This chain links TRBV5-6 with TRBJ2-1, with 7 bases matching TRBD1. This TCR came from a human donor in good health. Some libraries in this study had Jurkat cell RNA spiked in. The CDR3 region is CASSLAVGGAFLYNEQFF. CDR3 in DNA: TGTGCCAGCAGCTTGGCGGTAGGGGGCGCATTTCTCTACAATGAGCAGTTCTTC.